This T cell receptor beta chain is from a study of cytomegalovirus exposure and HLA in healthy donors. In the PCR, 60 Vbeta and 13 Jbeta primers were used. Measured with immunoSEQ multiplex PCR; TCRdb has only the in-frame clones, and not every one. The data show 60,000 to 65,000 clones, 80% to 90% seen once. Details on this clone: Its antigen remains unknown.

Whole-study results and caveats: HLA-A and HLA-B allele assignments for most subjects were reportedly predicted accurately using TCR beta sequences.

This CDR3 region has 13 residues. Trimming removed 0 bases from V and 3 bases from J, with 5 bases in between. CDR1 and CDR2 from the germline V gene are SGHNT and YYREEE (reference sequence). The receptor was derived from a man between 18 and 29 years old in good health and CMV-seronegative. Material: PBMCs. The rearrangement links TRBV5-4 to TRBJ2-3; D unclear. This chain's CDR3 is CASSLGQTDTQYF. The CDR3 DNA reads TGTGCCAGCAGCTTGGGTCAGACAGATACGCAGTATTTT.